Listed below are T cell receptor beta chains from one sample, sequenced in a study of tumor T cells in aggressive B-cell lymphoma. The data were produced by immunoSEQ multiplex PCR, yet TCRdb's version contains in-frame clones alone and is incomplete. The sample records 650 to 800 clones, 85% to 95% being singletons. Sequenced input: tumor tissue. Receptor source: an adult with diffuse large B cell lymphoma. Both conserved end residues are part of each CDR3. The order of the fields is J gene, D gene, V gene, CDR3 protein. The D gene is left open where the match is weak.

TRBJ2-2 | TRBD2 | TRBV5-4 | CASSSELAGGPPGELFF
TRBJ1-1 | . | TRBV4-1 | CASSQDLYGGLSNTEAFF
TRBJ2-1 | TRBD1 | TRBV7-2 | CASSLVTTGVFNEQFF
TRBJ1-1 | . | TRBV7-8 | CASSLTVLNTEAFF
TRBJ2-1 | TRBD2 | TRBV7-3 | CASSIRTSGYNEQFF
TRBJ2-7 | . | TRBV27 | CASSGGVPPEQYF
TRBJ2-2 | . | TRBV7-2 | CASSQRLVSTGELFF
TRBJ1-5 | . | TRBV7-8 | CASSLAFGGDQPQHF
TRBJ2-7 | . | TRBV21-1 | CASSPLAEQYF
TRBJ1-5 | . | TRBV7-2 | CASSSQDQPQHF
TRBJ2-3 | . | TRBV10-2 | CASSEIGGPDTQYF
TRBJ1-1 | TRBD1 | TRBV9 | CASSATGGVAEAFF
TRBJ2-5 | . | TRBV27 | CASSFSGQETQYF
TRBJ2-1 | TRBD2 | TRBV4-3 | CASSQGWTSGSPEQFF
TRBJ1-2 | . | TRBV6-1 | CASGAGYGYTF
TRBJ2-7 | . | TRBV5-6 | CASSSGLPYEQYF
TRBJ2-1 | TRBD1 | TRBV9 | CASSPGDRGAYNEQFF
TRBJ1-1 | . | TRBV29-1 | CSYRTGMNTEAFF
TRBJ2-3 | . | TRBV19 | CASSIGVGPRTDTQYF
TRBJ2-2 | . | TRBV19 | CASLRWPGELFF
TRBJ2-2 | . | TRBV5-1 | CASSSRFGELFF
TRBJ1-2 | TRBD1 | TRBV28 | CASSRTGSLYGYTF
TRBJ2-1 | . | TRBV27 | CASRIAGSYNEQFF
TRBJ1-2 | . | TRBV27 | CASSLNRDYGYTF
TRBJ1-5 | TRBD1 | TRBV7-8 | CASSVIQGTSNQPQHF
TRBJ1-6 | . | TRBV6-5 | CASSSNKQSPLHF
TRBJ1-1 | . | TRBV7-3 | CASSLIQNTEAFF
TRBJ1-1 | . | TRBV30 | CAWSEGFITEAFF